The 12 T cell receptor beta chains in this list originate from one sample, sequenced in a study of CD8 T cells in ankylosing spondylitis. Study findings and constraints: A motif in TCR beta, a set of about 8 highly homologous variants, appeared characteristic of ankylosing spondylitis blood.

Their antigens are not known. TCRdb reprocessed the 5' RACE reads with MiXCR, giving one entry per CDR3 protein. The sample records more than 600,000 distinct CDR3 sequences, 19% being singletons. The material sequenced was blood, either unsorted or a sorted T cell fraction (not recorded which). These receptors were collected from a male donor with ankylosing spondylitis.

This clonotype was counted only a few times. This CDR3 is CATSREAGAADTQYF. CDR3 sequence (DNA): TGTGCCACCAGCAGAGAGGCGGGAGCAGCAGATACGCAGTATTTT. The chain links TRBV15 to TRBJ2-3; 7 bases are shared with TRBD2. Losses at the gene ends were 0 bases for V and 4 bases for J; bases not matched to a gene: 4. The CDR3 sequence is 15 residues long. In germline, CDR1 is LNHNV, CDR2 YYDKDF (reference sequence). The full variable domain, with the rest looked up from reference TRBV15 and TRBJ2-3, is DAMVIQNPRYQVTQFGKPVTLSCSQTLNHNVMYWYQQKSSQAPKLLFHYYDKDFNNEADTPDNFQSRRPNTSFCFLDIRSPGLGDTAMYLCATSREAGAADTQYFGPGTRLTVL.

V and J are TRBV29-1 and TRBJ2-1; a weak D match, TRBD2 (6 bases). The germline V and J ends were trimmed by 3 bases and 0 bases, with 9 bases remaining between them. CDR1 and CDR2 from the germline V gene are SQVTM and ANQGSEA. The CDR3 runs 14 residues. Here the CDR3 DNA reads TGCAGCGTTGATAGCGGAACCTCCTACAATGAGCAGTTCTTC. Its protein product is CSVDSGTSYNEQFF.

This clonotype was detected only a few times. For the CDR3, the DNA is TGTGCCACCAGCAGGGGGGACAGTAATGAAAAACTGTTTTTT. Its protein product is CATSRGDSNEKLFF. The gene calls are TRBV15 and TRBJ1-4; 7 bases fit TRBD1. The trim removed 3 bases at V and 4 bases at J, leaving 2 bases unmatched. This CDR3 has 14 amino acids. CDR1 is LNHNV, CDR2 YYDKDF, per germline (reference sequence).

This clonotype was seen a handful of times. The junction does not match germline at one end; this may be a read error. The chain couples TRBV5-1 to TRBJ2-1; tentatively, D is TRBD1 or TRBD2 (6 bases each). In germline, CDR1 is SGHRS, CDR2 YFSETQ. The CDR3 extends over 15 amino acids. As DNA, the CDR3 is TGTGCCAGCAGTTTGGTAGGGGGGCCCTACAATGAGCAGTTCTTC. Translated: CASSLVGGPYNEQFF.

CDR3 DNA: TGCGCCAGCAGTTATGGGAGGATGAATGAAAAACTGTTTTTT. It translates to CASSYGRMNEKLFF. The V and J genes are TRBV5-1 and TRBJ1-4, with no clear D. CDR1 and CDR2 (germline): SGHRS, YFSETQ. V dropped 5 bases and J dropped 5 bases, with 13 bases sitting between them. This CDR3 is built from 14 residues.

This clonotype showed up just a few times. The chain uses TRBV6-2 or TRBV6-3 and TRBJ2-2; the D gene could be TRBD1 or TRBD2 (5 bases each). The length of the CDR3 is 15 residues. Germline CDR1 is MNHEY and CDR2 is SVGEGT. The V end was cut by 7 bases, the J end by 4 bases, with 16 bases between. In DNA form, the CDR3 reads TGTGCCAGCACCCACCCCAGGGACGGCACCGGGGAGCTGTTTTTT. Translated, it gives CASTHPRDGTGELFF.

This clonotype has a handful of counts. V is TRBV4-3 and J is TRBJ2-1; tentative D call: TRBD2 (6 bases). The CDR3 consists of 14 residues. Germline V lookup: CDR1 LGHNA, CDR2 YSLEER. Trimming took off 1 base at V and 6 bases at J, with 10 bases between the two ends. The CDR3 region is CASSQGLELNEQFF. DNA of the CDR3: TGCGCCAGCAGCCAAGGACTAGAGCTCAATGAGCAGTTCTTC.

In its sample, this clonotype was seen a few times. This chain connects TRBV18 to TRBJ2-1; D is unresolved. Germline CDR1 and CDR2: KGHSH and LQKENI. V was trimmed by 0 bases and J by 0 bases, leaving 9 bases between them. This CDR3 spans 16 amino acids. DNA for the CDR3: TGTGCCAGCTCACCACCAGCGCAGAGCTCCTACAATGAGCAGTTCTTC. This translates into CASSPPAQSSYNEQFF.

CDR3 amino acids: CASSRHTGGGADNEQFF. The CDR3 nucleotides are TGTGCCAGCTCCCGGCACACCGGGGGGGGGGCCGACAATGAGCAGTTCTTC. The V and J genes are TRBV18 and TRBJ2-1, with TRBD2 identical over 8 bases. Germline trimming cut 6 bases from V and 5 bases from J; bases unmatched to any gene: 15. CDR1 KGHSH and CDR2 LQKENI come from the germline V gene. CDR3 length equals 17 residues.

V gene TRBV2 combines with J gene TRBJ1-3; D is ambiguous. V lost 2 bases to trimming and J lost 3 bases, with 2 bases between them. The CDR3 has 12 residues. Germline CDR1 reads SNHLY; CDR2 reads FYNNEI. The CDR3 spells CASSEYGNTIYF. The CDR3 nucleotides are TGTGCCAGCAGTGAATATGGAAACACCATATATTTT.

This rearrangement joins TRBV7-2 to TRBJ2-3, with 9 bases aligning to TRBD2. Germline V gene lookup returns CDR1 SGHTA and CDR2 FQGNSA. V lost 4 bases and J lost 3; bases outside the gene matches: 11. This CDR3 has 17 residues. The CDR3 nucleotides read TGTGCCAGCAGCTCTACGTTGGGACTAGCTGGAACAGATACGCAGTATTTT. It is translated as CASSSTLGLAGTDTQYF.

This clonotype was seen a few times. The rearrangement links TRBV6-5 to TRBJ1-1, with 9 bases matching TRBD1. With 2 bases clipped from V and 8 bases from J, the junction kept 6 bases outside the gene matches. This CDR3 contains 14 residues. Germline assignment: CDR1 MNHEY and CDR2 SVGAGI. CDR3 residues: CASSYRTGDREAFF. CDR3 coding DNA: TGTGCCAGCAGTTACAGGACAGGGGATAGAGAAGCTTTCTTT.